This T cell receptor (beta chain) appears in the sequencing data of a study of cytomegalovirus exposure and HLA in healthy donors. The ends were cut back, 1 base at V and 4 bases at J, with 16 bases in the middle. This CDR3 is built from 17 residues. CDR1 and CDR2 (germline): LNHNV, YYDKDF (reference sequence). Worth noting for this clone: Antigen specificity is unknown.

The PCR ran on 60 Vbeta and 13 Jbeta primers. Here immunoSEQ multiplex PCR was the method, and the copy in TCRdb shows in-frame clones only, minus some. The table lists about 50,000 clones, roughly 82% of them singletons. Study-level points and caveats: A later analysis linked a missense DCLRE1C variant to TCR beta V- and J-gene trimming. The analysis excluded some indistinguishable V segments, including TRBV6-2 and TRBV6-3.

This sequence joins TRBV15 and TRBJ1-4, with D possibly matching TRBD1 (5 bases). Specimen: PBMCs. The clonotype originates from a young man in good health and CMV-seronegative. CDR3 in DNA: TGTGCCACCAGCAGAGGGAACGAAGGGGTATTTAATGAAAAACTGTTTTTT. Its protein is CATSRGNEGVFNEKLFF.